These 26 T cell receptor beta chains share one sample of origin, sequenced in a study of OX40 agonist ivuxolimab in advanced cancers. Assay used: immunoSEQ multiplex PCR; TCRdb lists only in-frame clones, some missing. The data hold over 55,000 clones, with about four fifths observed a single time. The sample in question was CD4+ or CD8+ T cells sorted from blood, obtained in a trial of the OX40 agonist ivuxolimab. Receptor source: an adult with an advanced solid tumor such as melanoma, head and neck, liver or kidney cancer.

The genes are TRBV11-2 and TRBJ2-7, with 9 bases fitting TRBD2. The CDR3 length is 14 residues. The trim removed 2 bases at V and 3 bases at J, leaving 2 bases unmatched. Germline CDR1 is SGHAT and CDR2 is FQNNGV. The CDR3 nucleotides read TGTGCCAGCAGCTTACTAGCGGGGATCTACGAGCAGTACTTC. It specifies CASSLLAGIYEQYF.

This sequence joins TRBV2 and TRBJ2-2, with a possible D match to TRBD1 (6 bases). Germline V gene data show CDR1 as SNHLY and CDR2 as FYNNEI. The CDR3 contains 14 residues. V was clipped by 4 bases and J by 1 base, with 7 bases between them. The CDR3 region has the DNA TGTGCCAGCAGTGCCAGGGGGAACACCGGGGAGCTGTTTTTT. It codes for CASSARGNTGELFF.

This chain connects TRBV7-2 to TRBJ2-5, with 13 nucleotides matching TRBD2. Losses at the gene ends were 0 bases for V and 10 bases for J; bases not matched to a gene: 2. Germline CDR1 is SGHTA and CDR2 is FQGNSA. The CDR3 is 14 amino acids. CDR3 bases: TGTGCCAGCAGCTTAGCGACTAGCGGGAGGATCCAGTACTTC. Amino acid sequence: CASSLATSGRIQYF.

The V gene is TRBV15, the J gene TRBJ2-7, with D possibly being TRBD2 (5 bases). The V end was cut by 0 bases, the J end by 7 bases, with 16 bases between. This CDR3 has 15 residues. CDR1 and CDR2 from the germline V gene are LNHNV and YYDKDF (reference sequence). Here the CDR3 DNA reads TGTGCCACCAGCAGAGATCAGAGGGCCGGTGGGGAGCAGTACTTC. It is translated as CATSRDQRAGGEQYF.

This clone was counted a few times. This chain connects TRBV2 to TRBJ2-1; no reliable D call. CDR1 and CDR2 (germline): SNHLY, FYNNEI. The CDR3 is 13 residues long. V lost 7 bases, J lost 4 bases, and 11 bases lay in between. The CDR3 DNA reads TGTGCCAGCATCCCCGGCGATTACAATGAGCAGTTCTTC. As protein: CASIPGDYNEQFF.

The V and J genes are TRBV10-2 and TRBJ2-1, with 13 nucleotides matching TRBD2. Trimming cost V 6 bases and J 4 bases; bases outside gene matches: 6. This CDR3 contains 16 residues. Per the germline V gene, CDR1 is WSHSY and CDR2 is SAAADI. The CDR3 sequence: CASREWTSGGYNEQFF. The CDR3 nucleotides read TGCGCCAGCAGGGAATGGACTAGCGGGGGTTACAATGAGCAGTTCTTC.

This clone was counted once. V and J are TRBV19 and TRBJ2-3; D unresolved. V lost 5 bases to trimming and J lost 1 base, with 13 bases between them. CDR1 is LNHDA, CDR2 SQIVND, per germline (reference sequence). CDR3 length equals 15 residues. The DNA for the CDR3 is TGTGCCAGTAGTCCATTAGCTGGGGGCACAGATACGCAGTATTTT. Amino acids: CASSPLAGGTDTQYF. The entire variable domain, with the rest obtained from reference TRBV19 and TRBJ2-3, is as follows: DGGITQSPKYLFRKEGQNVTLSCEQNLNHDAMYWYRQDPGQGLRLIYYSQIVNDFQKGDIAEGYSVSREKKESFPLTVTSAQKNPTAFYLCASSPLAGGTDTQYFGPGTRLTVL.

The rearrangement joins TRBV4-1 to TRBJ2-7, with TRBD2 matching over 10 bases. The ends lost 4 bases at V and 2 bases at J; junction bases unmatched: 2. CDR3 size: 14 residues. Germline V gives CDR1 MGHRA, CDR2 YSYEKL. CDR3 sequence reads: CASSLTSGPYEQYF. Here the CDR3 DNA reads TGCGCCAGCAGCCTGACTAGCGGGCCCTACGAGCAGTACTTC.

This clone was counted a few times. The V gene is TRBV6-5, the J gene TRBJ1-4; the match to TRBD1 covers 7 bases. Germline CDR1 reads MNHEY; CDR2 reads SVGAGI. The CDR3 is made up of 15 amino acids. The junction had 10 bases not matched to a gene; V was cut back by 4 bases and J by 8 bases. The CDR3 loop reads CASSSMTGLGEKLFF. The CDR3 DNA is TGTGCCAGCAGTTCCATGACAGGGTTAGGCGAAAAACTGTTTTTT.

The chain carries TRBV10-3 and TRBJ1-2; D gene unclear. Looked up from germline, CDR1 is ENHRY and CDR2 is SYGVKD. V was trimmed by 2 bases and J by 5 bases, leaving 15 bases between them. The CDR3 length is 15 residues. In DNA, the CDR3 is TGTGCCATCAGTGAGCGAGTCAGTTCCTCTTATGGCTACACCTTC. Its protein is CAISERVSSSYGYTF.

The chain links TRBV14 to TRBJ2-2; 8 bases are a match to TRBD1. CDR1 SGHDN and CDR2 FVKESK come from the germline V gene. V gave up 0 bases and J gave up 1 base; unmatched junction bases: 10. This CDR3 region has 19 residues. The CDR3 sequence is CASSQDFRQGIRNTGELFF. The CDR3, as DNA: TGTGCCAGCAGCCAAGATTTTAGACAGGGGATAAGGAACACCGGGGAGCTGTTTTTT.

The V call is TRBV6-5, the J call TRBJ2-6; D is perhaps TRBD1 (6 bases). The germline V gene encodes CDR1 MNHEY and CDR2 SVGAGI. This CDR3 spans 16 amino acids. Trimming left V 1 base short and J 0 bases short, with 7 bases between. CDR3 DNA: TGTGCCAGCAGTTACTACAGGGACTCTGGGGCCAACGTCCTGACTTTC. Its protein product is CASSYYRDSGANVLTF.

The chain employs TRBV25-1 and TRBJ1-3, with no clear D. With 0 bases removed from V and 7 bases from J, the gap between germline ends came to 7 bases. The CDR3 has 13 residues. Germline values: CDR1 MGHDK, CDR2 SYGVNS. The CDR3: CASSEYSKNTIYF. The CDR3 DNA is TGTGCCAGCAGTGAATATTCGAAGAACACCATATATTTT.

The V and J genes are TRBV5-8 and TRBJ2-2; D may be TRBD1 (6 bases). The CDR3 totals 18 residues. CDR1 and CDR2 (germline): SGHTS, YDEGEE. Between the trimmed V and J ends, which lost 6 bases and 3 bases, there was a span of 24 bases. DNA of the CDR3: TGTGCCAGCACCATCTTACAACTCATGACAGGCTACACCGGGGAGCTGTTTTTT. This encodes CASTILQLMTGYTGELFF.

The rearrangement joins TRBV18 to TRBJ2-3, with D unresolved. Germline CDR1 reads KGHSH; CDR2 reads LQKENI. The CDR3 is 15 amino acids. Trimming stripped 2 bases from V and 0 bases from J, with 9 bases between. This chain's CDR3 is CASSPRQASTDTQYF. The DNA for the CDR3 is TGTGCCAGCTCACCAAGGCAGGCTAGCACAGATACGCAGTATTTT.

The chain couples TRBV18 to TRBJ2-7; 13 bases are shared with TRBD2. From germline, CDR1 is KGHSH and CDR2 LQKENI. The CDR3 sequence is 14 residues long. Trimming at V came to 5 bases and at J to 6 bases, leaving 4 bases not matched to a gene. CDR3 sequence reads: CASSRTSGSAEQYF. The CDR3 coding sequence is TGTGCCAGCTCAAGGACTAGCGGGAGTGCCGAGCAGTACTTC. Using reference TRBV18 and TRBJ2-7 for the parts outside the CDR3, the full variable domain is NAGVMQNPRHLVRRRGQEARLRCSPMKGHSHVYWYRQLPEEGLKFMVYLQKENIIDESGMPKERFSAEFPKEGPSILRIQQVVRGDSAAYFCASSRTSGSAEQYFGPGTRLTVT.

The chain combines TRBV7-9 with TRBJ2-1; D call uncertain. The V end lost 1 base, the J end lost 7 bases, and 5 bases lay between the germline ends. Germline assignment: CDR1 SEHNR and CDR2 FQNEAQ (reference sequence). The CDR3 consists of 12 residues. The CDR3 here is CASSLVSNEQFF. The CDR3 DNA reads TGTGCCAGCAGCTTAGTGTCTAATGAGCAGTTCTTC.

DNA of the CDR3: TGCGCCAGCAGCCGTTCAGATCCAGGGAGAGGCGACTATGGCTACACCTTC. It translates to CASSRSDPGRGDYGYTF. The V gene is TRBV5-1, the J gene TRBJ1-2; D possibly corresponds to TRBD1 (5 bases). Deletions cut 4 bases from V and 3 bases from J, with 22 bases between. CDR1 and CDR2 (germline): SGHRS, YFSETQ. The CDR3 has 17 amino acids.

The chain links TRBV6-4 to TRBJ1-2; TRBD1 aligns across 9 bases. The germline V gene encodes CDR1 MRHNA and CDR2 SNTAGT. Trimming at V came to 5 bases and at J to 4 bases, leaving 2 bases not matched to a gene. The CDR3 covers 13 residues. Here the CDR3 reads CASSRDRVYGYTF. DNA of the CDR3: TGTGCCAGCAGTAGGGACAGGGTCTATGGCTACACCTTC.

This clone occurred once. The chain links TRBV6-1 to TRBJ2-3; 9 nucleotides match TRBD2. Per germline, CDR1 MNHNS and CDR2 SASEGT. Trimming removed 3 bases from V and 4 bases from J; junction bases left unmatched: 2. The CDR3 loop spans 14 amino acids. In nucleotides, the CDR3 is TGTGCCAGCAGTGATAGCGGGAGCGCAGATACGCAGTATTTT. Encoded protein: CASSDSGSADTQYF.

V usage is TRBV18 and J usage is TRBJ2-2; TRBD1 might be the D (6 bases). The CDR3 sequence is 13 residues long. V dropped 8 bases and J dropped 4 bases, with 11 bases sitting between them. Germline values: CDR1 KGHSH, CDR2 LQKENI. CDR3 protein: CASTTGPTGELFF. In DNA form, the CDR3 reads TGTGCCAGCACGACAGGACCCACCGGGGAGCTGTTTTTT.

The sample holds a few counts of this clone. The chain combines TRBV30 with TRBJ2-2, with 10 positions matching TRBD2. CDR1 is GTSNPN, CDR2 SVGIG, per germline (reference sequence). The CDR3 spans 15 residues. Trimming cost V 3 bases and J 3 bases; bases outside gene matches: 4. CDR3 in amino acids: CAWRSGGVDTGELFF. The CDR3, as DNA: TGTGCCTGGAGAAGCGGGGGGGTAGACACCGGGGAGCTGTTTTTT.

This chain uses TRBV19 with TRBJ2-5; no firm D call. Germline loops: CDR1 LNHDA, CDR2 SQIVND (reference sequence). This CDR3 is 14 amino acids long. V dropped 5 bases and J dropped 5 bases, with 15 bases sitting between them. The CDR3: CASSPQGRWETQYF. The DNA of the CDR3 is TGTGCCAGTAGTCCCCAAGGGCGTTGGGAGACCCAGTACTTC.

The chain employs TRBV28 and TRBJ1-5; D call uncertain. Germline CDR1 reads MDHEN; CDR2 reads SYDVKM. The CDR3 consists of 14 residues. Trimming stripped 0 bases from V and 1 base from J, with 4 bases between. CDR3 DNA sequence: TGTGCCAGCAGTTTATGGAGGAGCAATCAGCCCCAGCATTTT. Encoded protein: CASSLWRSNQPQHF.

The chain is built from TRBV7-9 and TRBJ1-6, with D possibly TRBD1 on 6 matching bases. The germline V gene has CDR1 SEHNR and CDR2 FQNEAQ (reference sequence). The CDR3 contains 14 residues. V was shortened by 1 base and J by 6 bases, with 7 bases between the two germline ends. Here the CDR3 reads CASSLGGLNSPLHF. DNA of the CDR3: TGTGCCAGCAGCTTAGGGGGGCTTAATTCACCCCTCCACTTT.

This chain links TRBV27 with TRBJ2-5, with no clear D. Deletions cut 5 bases from V and 4 bases from J, with 14 bases between. Germline V gene data show CDR1 as MNHEY and CDR2 as SMNVEV (reference sequence). CDR3 length: 14 amino acids. The CDR3: CASSHASFGETQYF. CDR3 coding DNA: TGTGCCAGCAGTCACGCAAGTTTCGGAGAGACCCAGTACTTC.